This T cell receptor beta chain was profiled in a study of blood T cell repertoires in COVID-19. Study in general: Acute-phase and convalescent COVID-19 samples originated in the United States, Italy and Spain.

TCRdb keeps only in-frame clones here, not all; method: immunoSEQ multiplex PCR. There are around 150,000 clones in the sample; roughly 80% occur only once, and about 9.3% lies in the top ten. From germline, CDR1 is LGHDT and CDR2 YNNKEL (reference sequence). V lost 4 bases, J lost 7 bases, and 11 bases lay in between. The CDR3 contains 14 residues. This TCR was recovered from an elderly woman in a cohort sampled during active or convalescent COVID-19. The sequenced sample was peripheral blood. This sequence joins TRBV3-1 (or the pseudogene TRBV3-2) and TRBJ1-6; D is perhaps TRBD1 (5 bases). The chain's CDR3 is CASSPEHRNSPLHF. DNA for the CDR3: TGTGCCAGCAGCCCAGAACACAGGAATTCACCCCTCCACTTT.